Below, one TCR beta chain is given with its context. As yet, its antigen is unknown. These data belong to a study of PD-1 blockade in classical Hodgkin lymphoma. The CDR3 sequence is 15 residues long. Unmatched junction bases numbered 4, after V lost 0 bases and J lost 3 bases. In germline, CDR1 is SGHTA, CDR2 FQGNSA. All patients experienced relapse after autologous stem cell transplantation, and brentuximab vedotin exposure was variable. Best overall response was complete response, partial response or progressive disease in these relapsed/refractory classical Hodgkin lymphoma patients. The table came from immunoSEQ multiplex PCR; TCRdb's copy has only in-frame clones and leaves some out. The sample lists approximately 99,000 clones, approximately 80% occurring once. Study-wide results and caveats: Lower baseline TCR diversity marked trial partial responders and progressors. Whereas CD4+ TCR diversity had risen significantly by C4D1, CD8+ TCR diversity had not.

The chain recombines TRBV7-2 with TRBJ2-5; 7 bases agree with TRBD2. The receptor comes from a human donor with classical Hodgkin lymphoma. Source: peripheral blood mononuclear cells (PBMCs), taken before the second cycle of nivolumab. CDR3 nucleotides: TGTGCCAGCAGCTTAGCTTGGCTAGCGGAAGAGACCCAGTACTTC. Amino acid sequence: CASSLAWLAEETQYF. Based on the CDR3 plus reference TRBV7-2 and TRBJ2-5, the full variable domain is GAGVSQSPSNKVTEKGKDVELRCDPISGHTALYWYRQSLGQGLEFLIYFQGNSAPDKSGLPSDRFSAERTGGSVSTLTIQRTQQEDSAVYLCASSLAWLAEETQYFGPGTRLLVL.